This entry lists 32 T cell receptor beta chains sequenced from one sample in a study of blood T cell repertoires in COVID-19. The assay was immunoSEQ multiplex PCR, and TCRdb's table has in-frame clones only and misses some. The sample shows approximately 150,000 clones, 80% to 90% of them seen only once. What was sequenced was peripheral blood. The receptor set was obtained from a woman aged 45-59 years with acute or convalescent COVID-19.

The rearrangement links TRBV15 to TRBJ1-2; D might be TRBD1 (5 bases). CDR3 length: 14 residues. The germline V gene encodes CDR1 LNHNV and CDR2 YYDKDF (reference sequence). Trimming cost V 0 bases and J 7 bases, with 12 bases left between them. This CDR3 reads CATSRDWTSGGYTF. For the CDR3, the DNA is TGTGCCACCAGCAGAGATTGGACAAGTGGTGGCTACACCTTC.

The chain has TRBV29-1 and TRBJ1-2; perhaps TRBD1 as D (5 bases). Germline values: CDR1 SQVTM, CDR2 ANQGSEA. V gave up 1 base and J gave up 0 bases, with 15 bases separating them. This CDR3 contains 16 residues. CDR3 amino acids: CSVEGGYRSSNYGYTF. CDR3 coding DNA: TGCAGCGTTGAAGGGGGTTACAGGAGCTCTAACTATGGCTACACCTTC.

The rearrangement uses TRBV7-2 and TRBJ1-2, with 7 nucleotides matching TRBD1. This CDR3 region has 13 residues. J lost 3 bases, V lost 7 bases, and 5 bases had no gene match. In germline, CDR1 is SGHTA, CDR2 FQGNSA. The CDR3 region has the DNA TGTGCCAGCACCCCCGACAGGGACTATGGCTACACCTTC. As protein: CASTPDRDYGYTF.

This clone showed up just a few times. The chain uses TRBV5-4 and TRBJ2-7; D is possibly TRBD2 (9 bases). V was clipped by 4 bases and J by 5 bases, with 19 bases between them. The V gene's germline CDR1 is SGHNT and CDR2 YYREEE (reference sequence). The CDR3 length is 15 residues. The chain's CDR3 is CASSTLAGDRNEQYF. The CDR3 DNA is TGTGCCAGCAGCACCTTAGCGGGGGACAGGAACGAGCAGTACTTC.

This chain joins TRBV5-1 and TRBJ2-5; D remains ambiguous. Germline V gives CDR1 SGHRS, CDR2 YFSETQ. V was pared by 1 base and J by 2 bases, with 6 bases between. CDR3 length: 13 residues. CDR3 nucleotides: TGCGCCAGCAGCTTGTTACTGCAAGAGACCCAGTACTTC. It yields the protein CASSLLLQETQYF.

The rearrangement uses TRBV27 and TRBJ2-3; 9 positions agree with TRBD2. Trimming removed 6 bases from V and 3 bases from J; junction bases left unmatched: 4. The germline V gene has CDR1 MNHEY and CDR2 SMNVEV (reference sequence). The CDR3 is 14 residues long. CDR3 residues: CASRVSGSTDTQYF. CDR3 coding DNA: TGTGCCAGCAGGGTTAGCGGGAGTACAGATACGCAGTATTTT.

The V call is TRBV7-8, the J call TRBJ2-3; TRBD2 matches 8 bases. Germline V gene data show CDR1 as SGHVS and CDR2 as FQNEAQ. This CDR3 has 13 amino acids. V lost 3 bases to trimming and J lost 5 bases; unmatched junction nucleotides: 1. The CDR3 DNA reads TGTGCCAGCAGCTTGCTAGCGGGAGATACGCAGTATTTT. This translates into CASSLLAGDTQYF.

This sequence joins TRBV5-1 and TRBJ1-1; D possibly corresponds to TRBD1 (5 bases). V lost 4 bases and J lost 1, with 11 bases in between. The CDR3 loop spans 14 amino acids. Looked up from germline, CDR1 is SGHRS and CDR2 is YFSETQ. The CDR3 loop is CASSLDGQNTEAFF. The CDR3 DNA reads TGCGCCAGCAGCCTGGACGGACAGAACACTGAAGCTTTCTTT.

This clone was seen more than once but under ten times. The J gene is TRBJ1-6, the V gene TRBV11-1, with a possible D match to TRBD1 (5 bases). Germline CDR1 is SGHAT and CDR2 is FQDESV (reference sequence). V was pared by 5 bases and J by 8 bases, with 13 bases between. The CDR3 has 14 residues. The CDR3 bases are TGTGCCAGCAGCCAAGATTCGGGGGATTCACCCCTCCACTTT. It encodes CASSQDSGDSPLHF.

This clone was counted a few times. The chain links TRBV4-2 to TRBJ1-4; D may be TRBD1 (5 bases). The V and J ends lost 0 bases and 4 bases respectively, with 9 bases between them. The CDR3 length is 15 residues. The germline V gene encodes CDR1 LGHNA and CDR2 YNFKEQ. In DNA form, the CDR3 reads TGTGCCAGCAGCCAAGACAGGGATGGTAATGAAAAACTGTTTTTT. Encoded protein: CASSQDRDGNEKLFF.

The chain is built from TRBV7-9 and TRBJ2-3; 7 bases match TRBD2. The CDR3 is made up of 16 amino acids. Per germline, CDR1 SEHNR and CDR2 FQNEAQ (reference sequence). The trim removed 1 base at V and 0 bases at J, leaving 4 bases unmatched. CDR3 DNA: TGTGCCAGCAGCTTAGGGCTAGCGGCTAGCACAGATACGCAGTATTTT. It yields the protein CASSLGLAASTDTQYF.

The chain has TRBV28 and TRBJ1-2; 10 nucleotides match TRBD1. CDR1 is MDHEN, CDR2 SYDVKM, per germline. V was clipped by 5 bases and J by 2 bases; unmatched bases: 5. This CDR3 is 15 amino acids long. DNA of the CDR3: TGTGCCAGCAGTGCACCGGGACAGGGGAACTATGGCTACACCTTC. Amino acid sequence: CASSAPGQGNYGYTF.

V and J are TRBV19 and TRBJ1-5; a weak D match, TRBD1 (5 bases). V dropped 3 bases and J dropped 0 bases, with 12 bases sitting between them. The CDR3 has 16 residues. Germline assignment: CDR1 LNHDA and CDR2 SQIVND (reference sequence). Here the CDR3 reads CASSIWGGDSNQPQHF. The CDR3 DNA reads TGTGCCAGTAGTATTTGGGGGGGGGATAGCAATCAGCCCCAGCATTTT.

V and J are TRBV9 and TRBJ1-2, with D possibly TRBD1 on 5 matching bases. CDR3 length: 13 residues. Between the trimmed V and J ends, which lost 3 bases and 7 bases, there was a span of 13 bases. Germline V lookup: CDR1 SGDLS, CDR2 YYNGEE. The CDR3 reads CASSGGLQAGYTF. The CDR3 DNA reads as TGTGCCAGCAGCGGGGGACTCCAAGCTGGCTACACCTTC.

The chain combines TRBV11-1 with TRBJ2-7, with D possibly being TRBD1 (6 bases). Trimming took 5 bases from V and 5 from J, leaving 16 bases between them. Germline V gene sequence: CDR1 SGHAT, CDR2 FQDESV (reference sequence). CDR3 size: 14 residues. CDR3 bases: TGTGCCAGCAGCATTACAGGGATTCCCCACGAGCAGTACTTC. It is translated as CASSITGIPHEQYF.

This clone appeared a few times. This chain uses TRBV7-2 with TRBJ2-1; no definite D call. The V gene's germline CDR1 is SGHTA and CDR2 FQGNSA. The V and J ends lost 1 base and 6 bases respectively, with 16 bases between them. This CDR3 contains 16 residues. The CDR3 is CASSLGITPVANEQFF. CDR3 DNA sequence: TGTGCCAGCAGCTTAGGCATAACTCCAGTAGCCAATGAGCAGTTCTTC.

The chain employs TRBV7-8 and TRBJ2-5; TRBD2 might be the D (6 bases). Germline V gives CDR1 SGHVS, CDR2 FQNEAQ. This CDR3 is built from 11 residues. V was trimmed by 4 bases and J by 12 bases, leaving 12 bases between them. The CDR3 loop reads CASSSGLSKYF. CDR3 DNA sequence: TGTGCCAGCAGCTCGGGACTTTCGAAGTACTTC.

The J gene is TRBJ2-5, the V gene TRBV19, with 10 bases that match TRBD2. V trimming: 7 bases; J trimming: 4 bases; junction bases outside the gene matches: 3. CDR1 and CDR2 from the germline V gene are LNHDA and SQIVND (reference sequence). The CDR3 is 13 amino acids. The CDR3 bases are TGTGCCAGTACTAGCGGGGGTCGAGAGACCCAGTACTTC. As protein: CASTSGGRETQYF.

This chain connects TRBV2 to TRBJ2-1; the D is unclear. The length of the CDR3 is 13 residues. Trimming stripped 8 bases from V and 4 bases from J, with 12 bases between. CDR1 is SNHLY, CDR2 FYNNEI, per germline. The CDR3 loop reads CASLFDTYNEQFF. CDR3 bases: TGTGCCAGCCTATTTGACACTTACAATGAGCAGTTCTTC.

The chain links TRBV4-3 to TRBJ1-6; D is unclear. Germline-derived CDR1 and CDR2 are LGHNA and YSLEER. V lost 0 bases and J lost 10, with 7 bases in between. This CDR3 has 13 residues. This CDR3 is CASSQDRGSPLHF. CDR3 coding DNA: TGCGCCAGCAGCCAAGATCGGGGATCACCCCTCCACTTT.

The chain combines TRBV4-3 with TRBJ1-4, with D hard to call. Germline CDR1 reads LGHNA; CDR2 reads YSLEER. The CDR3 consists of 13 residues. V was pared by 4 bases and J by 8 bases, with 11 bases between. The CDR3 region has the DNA TGCGCCAGCAGCCTCACGCTGGGCGAAAAACTGTTTTTT. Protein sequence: CASSLTLGEKLFF.

For the CDR3, the DNA is TGTGCCAGCAGCCAAGTGGCGGGGAAGACTGAAGCTTTCTTT. Translation: CASSQVAGKTEAFF. This sequence joins TRBV3-1 (or the pseudogene TRBV3-2) and TRBJ1-1; D is unresolved. The CDR3 is 14 amino acids. V shed 1 base and J shed 5 bases, with 11 bases lying between them. Germline CDR1 LGHDT, CDR2 YNNKEL (reference sequence).

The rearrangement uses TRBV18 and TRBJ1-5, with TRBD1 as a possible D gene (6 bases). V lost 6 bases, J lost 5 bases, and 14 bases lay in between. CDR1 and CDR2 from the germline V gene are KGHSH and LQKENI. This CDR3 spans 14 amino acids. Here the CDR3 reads CASSPGQTDQPQHF. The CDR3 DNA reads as TGTGCCAGCTCCCCGGGACAAACCGATCAGCCCCAGCATTTT.

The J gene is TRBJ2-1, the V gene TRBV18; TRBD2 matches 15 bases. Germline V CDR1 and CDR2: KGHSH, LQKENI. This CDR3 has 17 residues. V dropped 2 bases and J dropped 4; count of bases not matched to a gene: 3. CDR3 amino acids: CASSPMGLAGGYNEQFF. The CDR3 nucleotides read TGTGCCAGCTCACCAATGGGACTAGCGGGAGGATACAATGAGCAGTTCTTC.

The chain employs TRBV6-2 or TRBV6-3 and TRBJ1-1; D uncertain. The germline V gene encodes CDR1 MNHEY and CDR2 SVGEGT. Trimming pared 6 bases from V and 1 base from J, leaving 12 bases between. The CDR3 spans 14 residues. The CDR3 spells CASSPTAPNTEAFF. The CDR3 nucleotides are TGTGCCAGCAGCCCCACCGCGCCGAACACTGAAGCTTTCTTT.

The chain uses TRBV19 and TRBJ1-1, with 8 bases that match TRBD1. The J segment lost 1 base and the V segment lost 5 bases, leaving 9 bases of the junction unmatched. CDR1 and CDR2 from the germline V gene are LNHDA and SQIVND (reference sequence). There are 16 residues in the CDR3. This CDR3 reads CASSHGQGVSNTEAFF. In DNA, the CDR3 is TGTGCCAGTAGTCACGGACAGGGAGTTTCGAACACTGAAGCTTTCTTT.

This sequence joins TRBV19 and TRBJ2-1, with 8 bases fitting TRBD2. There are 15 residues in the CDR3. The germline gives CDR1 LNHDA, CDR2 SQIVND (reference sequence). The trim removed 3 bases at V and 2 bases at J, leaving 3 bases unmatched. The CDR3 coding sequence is TGTGCCAGTAGTATGGGACTAGAGACCTACAATGAGCAGTTCTTC. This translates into CASSMGLETYNEQFF.

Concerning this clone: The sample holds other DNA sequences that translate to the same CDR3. The CDR3 DNA sequence: TGTGCCAGCAGCGCTGGGGGCGTTACTGAAGCTTTCTTT. It is translated as CASSAGGVTEAFF. V and J are TRBV9 and TRBJ1-1, with TRBD1 as a possible D gene (6 bases). The CDR3 totals 13 residues. Germline V gene data show CDR1 as SGDLS and CDR2 as YYNGEE. Trimming removed 3 bases at V and 5 bases at J, with 11 bases between.

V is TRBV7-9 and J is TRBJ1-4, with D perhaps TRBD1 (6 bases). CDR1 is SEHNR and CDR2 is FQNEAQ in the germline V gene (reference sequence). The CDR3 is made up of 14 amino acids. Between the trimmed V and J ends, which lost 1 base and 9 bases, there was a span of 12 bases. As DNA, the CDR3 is TGTGCCAGCAGCTTAGTGCCGGGACAAAAAAAACTGTTTTTT. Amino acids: CASSLVPGQKKLFF.

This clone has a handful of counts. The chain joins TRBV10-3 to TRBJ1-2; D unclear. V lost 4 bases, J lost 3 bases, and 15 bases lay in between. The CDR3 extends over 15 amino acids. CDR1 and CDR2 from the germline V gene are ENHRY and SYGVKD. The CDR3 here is CAISANSIRYYGYTF. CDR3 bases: TGTGCCATCAGTGCAAACAGTATCCGCTACTATGGCTACACCTTC.

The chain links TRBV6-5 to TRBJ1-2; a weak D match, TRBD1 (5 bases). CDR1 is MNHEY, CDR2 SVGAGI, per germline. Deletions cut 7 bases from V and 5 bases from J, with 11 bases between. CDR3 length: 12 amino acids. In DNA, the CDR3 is TGTGCCAGCACCCTTAAGGGGTATGGCTACACCTTC. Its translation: CASTLKGYGYTF.

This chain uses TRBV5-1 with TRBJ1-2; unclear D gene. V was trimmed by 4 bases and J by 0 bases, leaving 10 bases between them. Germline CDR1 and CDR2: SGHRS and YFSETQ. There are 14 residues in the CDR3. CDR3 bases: TGCGCCAGCAGCCCCGCCGCGGCTAACTATGGCTACACCTTC. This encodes CASSPAAANYGYTF.